The subject of this entry is one TCR beta chain. Its antigen is undetermined. The record originates from a study of shared clonotypes between healthy human individuals. Whole-study results and caveats: Roughly 5% of naive CD4 clonotypes were shared across four donors.

Deletions cut 5 bases from V and 7 bases from J, with 30 bases between. The CDR3 has 19 residues. The germline V gene has CDR1 MNHEY and CDR2 SMNVEV (reference sequence). As defined, naive CD8 cells were CD45RO-negative and positively selected for CCR7, with terminally differentiated effector memory CD45RA+ cells excluded. Every subset had its genomic DNA shared out evenly among several immunoSEQ plates. The assay was immunoSEQ multiplex PCR, and TCRdb's table has in-frame clones only and misses some. The data contain hundreds of thousands of clones, nearly 95% of them singletons. Sample: naive CD8+ T cells sorted from blood. The chain is built from TRBV27 and TRBJ2-4, with D perhaps TRBD1 (5 bases). The receptor's source is a young man in good health. In DNA form, the CDR3 reads TGTGCCAGCAGTCCTGGTGGGCCCACTGATCCAGGGATATGGAACATTCAGTACTTC. Translating it yields CASSPGGPTDPGIWNIQYF.